A selection of T cell receptor beta chains follows, all from one sample in a study of response to subunit inactivated influenza vaccine. TCRdb ran MiXCR on the RT-PCR reads and lists one entry per CDR3 protein. The sample records roughly 780,000 distinct CDR3 sequences, 18% being singletons. Sequenced material: PBMCs from blood, taken more than 4 days after vaccination. The receptor source for this set is a man in his fifties who received an inactivated influenza vaccine. The CDR3 runs from the conserved cysteine through the conserved F or W.

>TRBJ1-5|TRBV6-5
CASSYGTSSNQPQHF
>TRBJ2-1|TRBV12-3/TRBV12-4
CASRGGTDEQFF
>TRBJ2-3|TRBV6-4
CASSDSSSGGAEGPDTQYF
>TRBJ2-2|TRBV12-3/TRBV12-4
CASSGEAGELFF
>TRBJ2-7|TRBV3-1
CASSHRSELRYF
>TRBJ2-7|TRBV10-3
CAISGSADTYEQYF
>TRBJ2-3|TRBV4-2
CASSQDRGSTDTQYF
>TRBJ1-1|TRBV6-1
CASSEDSMNTEAFF
>TRBJ1-1|TRBV4-2
CASSQFSGTPNTEAFF
>TRBJ2-1|TRBV25-1
CASSAEEYTYNEQFF
>TRBJ2-2|TRBV7-3
CASRRSGTGELFF
>TRBJ2-7|TRBV7-2
CASSHRGQGLREQYF
>TRBJ2-3|TRBV12-3/TRBV12-4
CASSMTSGRSRGYTQYF
>TRBJ1-2|TRBV28
CASSLAITANYGYTF
>TRBJ2-4|TRBV7-8
CASSQQHGVNIQYF
>TRBJ2-7|TRBV12-3/TRBV12-4
CASSFEQGIYEQYF
>TRBJ2-7|TRBV5-1
CASSYPGQYEQYF
>TRBJ2-7|TRBV20-1
CSARVRRGPYEQYF
>TRBJ1-6|TRBV12-3/TRBV12-4
CASSLRGGSSPLHF
>TRBJ2-1|TRBV28
CASSFTSGRHEQFF
>TRBJ2-5|TRBV5-1
CASSAAGRETQYF
>TRBJ2-7|TRBV6-5
CASSYRWASEMPYEQYF
>TRBJ2-4|TRBV7-9
CASSPAGTGGKNIQYF
>TRBJ2-2|TRBV4-3
CASSQEDRGTGELFF
>TRBJ1-2|TRBV7-9
CASSLGGVDYGYTF
>TRBJ1-1|TRBV2
CASRRIAGGGTEAFF
>TRBJ1-5|TRBV10-2
CASTGAGYSNQPQHF
>TRBJ2-1|TRBV14
CASSERGLPLYNEQFF
>TRBJ2-1|TRBV28
CASSPPGTGVNEQFF
>TRBJ2-2|TRBV7-3
CASSHTGTGRTGELFF
>TRBJ1-2|TRBV7-2
CASSRWQGLVYGYTF
>TRBJ2-1|TRBV29-1
CSVGQGLNHEQFF
>TRBJ2-3|TRBV4-3
CASSLRPGQILPDTQYF
>TRBJ2-3|TRBV11-2
CASSPARSDTQYF
>TRBJ1-1|TRBV7-9
CASSLWADTEAFF
>TRBJ2-1|TRBV18
CASSPPRGYNEQFF
>TRBJ2-6|TRBV24-1
CATSGVRGTHSGANVLTF
>TRBJ1-2|TRBV29-1
CSVEGSNYGYTF
>TRBJ2-3|TRBV28
CASSSGQVPDTQYF
>TRBJ2-2|TRBV5-6
CASSSLGQGPNTGELFF
>TRBJ1-2|TRBV15
CATSRDKIGAYGYTF
>TRBJ2-2|TRBV10-3
CAISGQGSPGELFF
>TRBJ1-1|TRBV29-1
CSVRQPQGGAFF
>TRBJ2-7|TRBV7-8
CASSLAWTSGGHSYEQYF
>TRBJ1-5|TRBV20-1
CSASDRGGMGQPQHF
>TRBJ2-7|TRBV7-9
CASSFWTGSFWEQYF
>TRBJ2-1|TRBV6-5
CAISYRGDYYNEQFF
>TRBJ2-3|TRBV29-1
CSVESPGGTDTQYF
>TRBJ2-3|TRBV21-1
CASSKFFTPLAGGPSTDTQYF
>TRBJ2-2|TRBV20-1
CSAGIRDRGWTGELFF
>TRBJ2-5|TRBV11-1
CASSLPAGTDFAAIRQETQYF
>TRBJ2-1|TRBV29-1
CSVEGLAGVKLANEQFF
>TRBJ1-2|TRBV4-2
CASSPATGGDYGYTF
>TRBJ2-1|TRBV2
CASSDLFLAGGEQFF
>TRBJ1-6|TRBV20-1
CSARDRDGNSPLHF
>TRBJ2-5|TRBV20-1
CSARDTGEGSAKTQYF
>TRBJ1-2|TRBV12-3/TRBV12-4
CASSKDRGIRGYTF
>TRBJ2-7|TRBV7-2
CASSPWWGADEQYF
>TRBJ2-5|TRBV20-1
CSTIKGQQETQYF